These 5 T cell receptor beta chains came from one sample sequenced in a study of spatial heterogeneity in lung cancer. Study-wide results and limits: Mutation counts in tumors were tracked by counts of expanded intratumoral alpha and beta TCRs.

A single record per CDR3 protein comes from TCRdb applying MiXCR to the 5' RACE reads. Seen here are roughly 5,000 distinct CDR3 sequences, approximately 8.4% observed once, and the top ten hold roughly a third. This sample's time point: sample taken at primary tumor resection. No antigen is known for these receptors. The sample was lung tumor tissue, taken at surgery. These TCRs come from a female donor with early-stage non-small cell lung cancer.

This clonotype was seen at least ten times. The CDR3 coding sequence is TGCAGTGTCCTCCCGAGCACAGATACGCAGTATTTT. Its translation is CSVLPSTDTQYF. The chain uses TRBV20-1 and TRBJ2-3, with D unclear. The CDR3 sequence is 12 residues long. Germline values: CDR1 DFQATT, CDR2 SNEGSKA (reference sequence). V lost 7 bases and J lost 0, with 8 bases in between.

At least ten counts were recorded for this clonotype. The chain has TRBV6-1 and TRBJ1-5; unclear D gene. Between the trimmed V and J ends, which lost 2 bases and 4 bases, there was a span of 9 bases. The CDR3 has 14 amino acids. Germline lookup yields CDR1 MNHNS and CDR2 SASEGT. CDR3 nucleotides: TGTGCCAGCAGTGAACTGCCGGGAAATCAGCCCCAGCATTTT. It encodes CASSELPGNQPQHF.

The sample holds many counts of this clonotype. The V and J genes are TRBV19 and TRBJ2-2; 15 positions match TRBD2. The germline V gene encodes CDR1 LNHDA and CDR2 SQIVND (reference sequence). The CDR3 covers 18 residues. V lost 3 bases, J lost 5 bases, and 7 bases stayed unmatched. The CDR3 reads CASSIGTSGGSVTGELFF. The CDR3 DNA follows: TGTGCCAGTAGTATCGGGACTAGCGGGGGGTCTGTTACCGGGGAGCTGTTTTTT.

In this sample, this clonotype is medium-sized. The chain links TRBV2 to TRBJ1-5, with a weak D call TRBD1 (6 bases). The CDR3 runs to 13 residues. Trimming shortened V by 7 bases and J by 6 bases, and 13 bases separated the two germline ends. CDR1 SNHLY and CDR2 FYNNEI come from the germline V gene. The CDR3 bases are TGTGCCAGCAATCAACAGGGTAGTCAGCCCCAGCATTTT. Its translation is CASNQQGSQPQHF.

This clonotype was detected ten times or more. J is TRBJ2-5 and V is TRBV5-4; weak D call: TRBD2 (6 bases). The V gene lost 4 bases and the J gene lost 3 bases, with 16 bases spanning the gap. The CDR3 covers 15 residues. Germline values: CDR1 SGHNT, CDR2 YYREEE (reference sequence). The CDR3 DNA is TGTGCCAGCAGCCGAATGGGTCCTAGCGAAGAGACCCAGTACTTC. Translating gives CASSRMGPSEETQYF. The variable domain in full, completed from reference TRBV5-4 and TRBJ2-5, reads ETGVTQSPTHLIKTRGQQVTLRCSSQSGHNTVSWYQQALGQGPQFIFQYYREEENGRGNFPPRFSGLQFPNYSSELNVNALELDDSALYLCASSRMGPSEETQYFGPGTRLLVL.